This passage covers 21 T cell receptor beta chains from one sample sequenced in a study of untreated major depressive disorder. Study-wide results and limits: Compared with controls, depressed patients showed more TRBV05-01 (Vbeta 5.1) usage in CD4+ T cells.

Only in-frame clones appear in the TCRdb table, and some are missing; sequencing was by immunoSEQ multiplex PCR. The sample lists more than 10,000 clones, 85% to 95% occurring once. These receptors' antigens are unknown. The sequencing input was CD4+ T cells from PBMCs. The origin of the receptors is a woman in her thirties with major depressive disorder.

V and J are TRBV2 and TRBJ2-7; possible D gene TRBD1, 6 bases. CDR3 length: 12 residues. Germline V gene data show CDR1 as SNHLY and CDR2 as FYNNEI. V was pared by 9 bases and J by 3 bases, with 12 bases between. CDR3 protein: CASTQQGYEQYF. The DNA of the CDR3 is TGTGCCAGTACACAACAGGGCTACGAGCAGTACTTC.

The rearrangement links TRBV5-1 to TRBJ1-5, with D hard to call. V lost 5 bases and J 2 bases, leaving 14 bases between the germline ends. The CDR3 spans 15 residues. Germline V gene sequence: CDR1 SGHRS, CDR2 YFSETQ. DNA of the CDR3: TGCGCCAGCAGGGAAACCGCGGAGGGCAATCAGCCCCAGCATTTT. Translation: CASRETAEGNQPQHF.

V is TRBV7-8 and J is TRBJ2-2, with D perhaps being TRBD1 or TRBD2 (5 bases each). Germline lookup yields CDR1 SGHVS and CDR2 FQNEAQ. The CDR3 has 13 amino acids. Trimming removed 1 base at V and 7 bases at J, with 7 bases between. CDR3 coding DNA: TGTGCCAGCAGCTTAGGGGGGAACGGGGAGCTGTTTTTT. Translating gives CASSLGGNGELFF.

The chain combines TRBV7-2 with TRBJ2-1, with 16 bases lining up with TRBD2. Germline CDR1 SGHTA, CDR2 FQGNSA. This CDR3 contains 16 residues. V was pared by 3 bases and J by 7 bases, with 3 bases of the junction left unmatched. The CDR3 is CASSFPGLAGGNEQFF. CDR3 coding DNA: TGTGCCAGCAGCTTTCCGGGACTAGCGGGAGGGAATGAGCAGTTCTTC.

The chain is built from TRBV9 and TRBJ2-1; D may be TRBD1 (5 bases). V gave up 4 bases and J gave up 2 bases, with 13 bases separating them. The CDR3 has 15 amino acids. In germline, CDR1 is SGDLS, CDR2 YYNGEE. The CDR3 sequence is CASSNGDSPYNEQFF. Here the CDR3 DNA reads TGTGCCAGCAGCAATGGAGACAGCCCCTACAATGAGCAGTTCTTC.

In its sample, this clone was seen once. DNA of the CDR3: TGTGCCAGCAGCTTAATGGGGGCAACTAATGAAAAACTGTTTTTT. Its protein is CASSLMGATNEKLFF. The chain couples TRBV7-2 to TRBJ1-4; possible D gene TRBD1, 5 bases. Trimming pared 2 bases from V and 0 bases from J, leaving 7 bases between. CDR1 SGHTA and CDR2 FQGNSA come from the germline V gene. The CDR3 extends over 15 amino acids.

CDR3 protein: CAGTSGANVLTF. The CDR3 bases are TGTGCCGGTACCTCTGGGGCCAACGTCCTGACTTTC. This rearrangement joins TRBV2 to TRBJ2-6; no firm D call. The ends were cut back, 11 bases at V and 0 bases at J, with 5 bases in the middle. Germline V CDR1 and CDR2: SNHLY, FYNNEI. This CDR3 spans 12 amino acids. Full variable domain (outside the CDR3, taken from reference TRBV2 and TRBJ2-6): EPEVTQTPSHQVTQMGQEVILRCVPISNHLYFYWYRQILGQKVEFLVSFYNNEISEKSEIFDDQFSVERPDGSNFTLKIRSTKLEDSAMYFCAGTSGANVLTFGAGSRLTVL.

This chain uses TRBV4-1 with TRBJ2-3; a possible D gene is TRBD1 (5 bases). This CDR3 contains 16 residues. The germline CDR1 and CDR2 sequences are MGHRA and YSYEKL. The V end lost 1 base, the J end lost 0 bases, and 11 bases lay between the germline ends. CDR3 coding DNA: TGCGCCAGCAGCCAAGGTCCAGGGCGAAGCACAGATACGCAGTATTTT. Amino acid sequence: CASSQGPGRSTDTQYF.

For this clone: One end of the junction is discordant with germline, which a read error may explain. The chain recombines TRBV10-3 with TRBJ2-1, with D unresolved. CDR1 is ENHRY and CDR2 is SYGVKD in the germline V gene. The CDR3 loop spans 12 amino acids. CDR3 sequence (DNA): TGTGCCATCACCTCACCGGGCAGAGGATTGCTCTTC. Its protein product is CAITSPGRGLLF.

The chain couples TRBV6-1 to TRBJ2-3; no clear D gene. Looked up from germline, CDR1 is MNHNS and CDR2 is SASEGT. The CDR3 sequence is 13 residues long. Deletions cut 4 bases from V and 6 bases from J, with 11 bases between. CDR3 region: CASSVGRGDTQYF. In nucleotides, the CDR3 is TGTGCCAGCAGTGTTGGTAGAGGCGATACGCAGTATTTT.

The chain has TRBV5-1 and TRBJ2-3; 8 bases match TRBD1. The germline CDR1 and CDR2 sequences are SGHRS and YFSETQ. The CDR3 totals 15 residues. Trimming cost V 4 bases and J 2 bases; bases outside gene matches: 6. The CDR3 protein is CASSPGQGLTDTQYF. The CDR3 DNA reads TGCGCCAGCAGCCCCGGACAGGGCCTCACAGATACGCAGTATTTT. Using reference TRBV5-1 and TRBJ2-3 for the parts outside the CDR3, the full variable domain is KAGVTQTPRYLIKTRGQQVTLSCSPISGHRSVSWYQQTPGQGLQFLFEYFSETQRNKGNFPGRFSGRQFSNSRSEMNVSTLELGDSALYLCASSPGQGLTDTQYFGPGTRLTVL.

The rearrangement uses TRBV5-1 and TRBJ2-7; perhaps D is TRBD1 or TRBD2 (6 bases each). Per the germline V gene, CDR1 is SGHRS and CDR2 is YFSETQ. The CDR3 is made up of 15 amino acids. V lost 0 bases and J 3 bases, leaving 13 bases between the germline ends. The CDR3 loop is CASSLGPGANYEQYF. CDR3 DNA: TGCGCCAGCAGCTTGGGTCCGGGGGCCAACTACGAGCAGTACTTC.

In the case of this clone: At one end, the junction sequence differs from germline, possibly due to a read error. The genes are TRBV7-9 and TRBJ1-1; D is uncertain. This CDR3 has 12 residues. Germline V CDR1 and CDR2: SEHNR, FQNEAQ (reference sequence). As DNA, the CDR3 is TGTGCCAGCAGCGTAGCAGACACTGAAGCTTTCTTT. Translation: CASSVADTEAFF.

This clone is a singleton in its sample. The V and J genes are TRBV11-2 and TRBJ1-4, with 7 bases that match TRBD1. CDR3 length equals 15 residues. The V gene end was trimmed by 5 bases and the J gene end by 5 bases; junction bases not matched to a gene: 8. Germline V gene data show CDR1 as SGHAT and CDR2 as FQNNGV. This CDR3 is CASSIIGTANEKLFF. In DNA form, the CDR3 reads TGTGCCAGCAGCATAATCGGGACAGCCAATGAAAAACTGTTTTTT.

This chain joins TRBV5-6 and TRBJ1-1, with 10 bases identical to TRBD1. The V segment lost 4 bases and the J segment 0 bases; nucleotides outside the gene matches: 6. Germline V gene sequence: CDR1 SGHDT, CDR2 YYEEEE. The CDR3 runs 16 residues. CDR3 DNA: TGTGCCAGCAGCCCCCGGGACAGGGGTATGAACACTGAAGCTTTCTTT. Translation: CASSPRDRGMNTEAFF.

In DNA, the CDR3 is TGTGCCAGCAGGCCTTTTTCGGGGGACTATGGCTACACCTTC. This sequence encodes CASRPFSGDYGYTF. The rearrangement links TRBV9 to TRBJ1-2; the D gene is possibly TRBD1 (5 bases). V gave up 5 bases and J gave up 3 bases, with 14 bases separating them. The CDR3 sequence is 14 residues long. Germline V CDR1 and CDR2: SGDLS, YYNGEE.

The V gene is TRBV6-1, the J gene TRBJ2-5; D uncertain. Germline V gene sequence: CDR1 MNHNS, CDR2 SASEGT. With 2 bases removed from V and 4 bases from J, the gap between germline ends came to 8 bases. The CDR3 has 13 residues. Here the CDR3 DNA reads TGTGCCAGCAGTGAACACCCCCGAGAGACCCAGTACTTC. It codes for CASSEHPRETQYF.

The rearrangement joins TRBV19 to TRBJ2-4, with D perhaps TRBD1 (6 bases). The CDR3 totals 15 residues. V gave up 5 bases and J gave up 0 bases, with 11 bases separating them. From germline, CDR1 is LNHDA and CDR2 SQIVND (reference sequence). CDR3 loop: CASSLGQQAKNIQYF. The CDR3 DNA sequence: TGTGCCAGTAGTCTTGGACAGCAAGCCAAAAACATTCAGTACTTC.

This chain joins TRBV11-2 and TRBJ2-5; D unclear. Trimming stripped 0 bases from V and 4 bases from J, with 9 bases between. The CDR3 length is 14 residues. CDR1 is SGHAT, CDR2 FQNNGV, per germline. The CDR3 here is CASSLEPGRETQYF. The CDR3 nucleotides are TGTGCCAGCAGCTTAGAACCGGGCAGAGAGACCCAGTACTTC. Using reference TRBV11-2 and TRBJ2-5 for the parts outside the CDR3, the full variable domain is EAGVAQSPRYKIIEKRQSVAFWCNPISGHATLYWYQQILGQGPKLLIQFQNNGVVDDSQLPKDRFSAERLKGVDSTLKIQPAKLEDSAVYLCASSLEPGRETQYFGPGTRLLVL.

DNA for the CDR3: TGTGCCAGCAGCCTCGGGACTAGCGGGAGGTCCGGGGAGCTGTTTTTT. This codes for CASSLGTSGRSGELFF. V usage is TRBV7-3 and J usage is TRBJ2-2; 15 positions agree with TRBD2. Looked up from germline, CDR1 is SGHTA and CDR2 is FQGTGA. CDR3 length equals 16 residues. V shed 5 bases, J shed 6 bases, and the junction held 4 bases outside the gene matches.

The chain uses TRBV25-1 and TRBJ2-1; 12 nucleotides line up with TRBD1. The ends lost 1 base at V and 9 bases at J; junction bases unmatched: 4. The CDR3 is 15 amino acids. Per germline, CDR1 MGHDK and CDR2 SYGVNS. Written as DNA, the CDR3 is TGTGCCAGCAGTGAATGGGGACAGGGGGCGCTTGAGCAGTTCTTC. Its protein product is CASSEWGQGALEQFF.